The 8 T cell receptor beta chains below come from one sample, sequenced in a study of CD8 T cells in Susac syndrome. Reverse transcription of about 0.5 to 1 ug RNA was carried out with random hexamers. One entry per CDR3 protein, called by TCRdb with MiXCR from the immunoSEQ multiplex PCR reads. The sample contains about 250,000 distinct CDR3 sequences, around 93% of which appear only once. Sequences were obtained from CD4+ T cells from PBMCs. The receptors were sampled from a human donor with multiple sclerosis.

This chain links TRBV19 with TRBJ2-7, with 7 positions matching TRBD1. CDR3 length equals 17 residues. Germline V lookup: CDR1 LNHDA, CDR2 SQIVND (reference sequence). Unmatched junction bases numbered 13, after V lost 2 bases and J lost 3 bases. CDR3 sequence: CASSIRGETGLVYEQYF. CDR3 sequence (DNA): TGTGCCAGTAGTATAAGAGGGGAGACAGGGCTGGTCTACGAGCAGTACTTC.

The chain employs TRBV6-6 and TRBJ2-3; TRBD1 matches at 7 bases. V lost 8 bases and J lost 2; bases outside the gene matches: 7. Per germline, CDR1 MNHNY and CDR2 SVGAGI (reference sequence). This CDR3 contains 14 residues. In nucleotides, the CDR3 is TGTGCCAGCGATCGGGACAGAGCCACAGATACGCAGTATTTT. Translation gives CASDRDRATDTQYF.

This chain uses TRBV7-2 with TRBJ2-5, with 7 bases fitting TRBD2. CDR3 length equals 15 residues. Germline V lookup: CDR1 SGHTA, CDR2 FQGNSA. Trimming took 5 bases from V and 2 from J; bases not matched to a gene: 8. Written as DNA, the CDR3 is TGTGCCAGCAGCCGAGGGACTACCTTTCAAGAGACCCAGTACTTC. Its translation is CASSRGTTFQETQYF.

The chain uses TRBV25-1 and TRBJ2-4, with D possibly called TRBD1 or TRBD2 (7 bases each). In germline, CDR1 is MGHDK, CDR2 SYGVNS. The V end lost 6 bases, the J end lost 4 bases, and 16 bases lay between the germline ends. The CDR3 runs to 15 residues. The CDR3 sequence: CASSEQAGQKNIQYF. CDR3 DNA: TGTGCCAGCAGCGAACAAGCGGGACAGAAAAACATTCAGTACTTC.

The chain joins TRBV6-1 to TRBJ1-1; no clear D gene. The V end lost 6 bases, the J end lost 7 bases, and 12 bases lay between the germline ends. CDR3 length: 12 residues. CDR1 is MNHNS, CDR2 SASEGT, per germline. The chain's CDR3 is CASRAGRIEAFF. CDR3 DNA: TGTGCCAGCAGGGCCGGTAGGATTGAAGCTTTCTTT.

CDR3 sequence (DNA): TGTGCCAGCAGTTATGACTCCAACTATGGCTACACCTTC. It codes for CASSYDSNYGYTF. The genes are TRBV6-6 and TRBJ1-2; no clear D gene. Germline V CDR1 and CDR2: MNHNY, SVGAGI (reference sequence). The CDR3 loop spans 13 amino acids. The V and J ends lost 3 bases and 2 bases respectively, with 7 bases between them.

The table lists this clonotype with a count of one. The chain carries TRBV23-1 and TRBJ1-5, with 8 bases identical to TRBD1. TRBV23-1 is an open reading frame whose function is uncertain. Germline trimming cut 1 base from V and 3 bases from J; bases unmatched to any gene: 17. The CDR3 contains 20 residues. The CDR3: CASSQFKGGTGRPPNQPQHF. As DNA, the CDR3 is TGCGCCAGCAGTCAATTTAAAGGCGGGACAGGTCGCCCCCCCAATCAGCCCCAGCATTTT.

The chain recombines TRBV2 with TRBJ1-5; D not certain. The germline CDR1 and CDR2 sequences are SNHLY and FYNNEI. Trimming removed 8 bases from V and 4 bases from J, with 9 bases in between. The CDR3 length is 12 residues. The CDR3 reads CASGIANQPQHF. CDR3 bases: TGTGCCAGCGGGATCGCGAATCAGCCCCAGCATTTT.